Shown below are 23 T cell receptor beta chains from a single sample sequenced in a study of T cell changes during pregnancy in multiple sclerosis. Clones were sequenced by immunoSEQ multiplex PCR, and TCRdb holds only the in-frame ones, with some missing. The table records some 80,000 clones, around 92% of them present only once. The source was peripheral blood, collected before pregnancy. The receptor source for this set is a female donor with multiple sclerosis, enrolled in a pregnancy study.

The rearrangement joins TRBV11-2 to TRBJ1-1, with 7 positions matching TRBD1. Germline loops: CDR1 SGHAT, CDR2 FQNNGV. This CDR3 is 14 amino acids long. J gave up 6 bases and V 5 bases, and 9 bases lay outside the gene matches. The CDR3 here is CASSPPDRVSEAFF. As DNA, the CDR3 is TGTGCCAGCAGCCCCCCCGACAGGGTGTCTGAAGCTTTCTTT.

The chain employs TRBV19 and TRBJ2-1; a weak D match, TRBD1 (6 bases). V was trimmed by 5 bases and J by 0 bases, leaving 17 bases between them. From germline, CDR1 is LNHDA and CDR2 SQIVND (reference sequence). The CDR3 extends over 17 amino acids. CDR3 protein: CASSVRDTESSYNEQFF. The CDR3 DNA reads TGTGCCAGTAGTGTCCGGGACACCGAGAGCTCCTACAATGAGCAGTTCTTC.

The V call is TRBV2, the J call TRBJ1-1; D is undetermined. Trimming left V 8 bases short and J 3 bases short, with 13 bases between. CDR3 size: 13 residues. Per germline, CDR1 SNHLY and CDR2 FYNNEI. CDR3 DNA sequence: TGTGCCAGCCGCCTCTATTCGTACACTGAAGCTTTCTTT. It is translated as CASRLYSYTEAFF.

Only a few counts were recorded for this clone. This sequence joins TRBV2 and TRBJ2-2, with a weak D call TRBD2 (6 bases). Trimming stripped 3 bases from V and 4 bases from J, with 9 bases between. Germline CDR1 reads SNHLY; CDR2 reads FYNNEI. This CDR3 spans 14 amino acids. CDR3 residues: CASSEGLITGELFF. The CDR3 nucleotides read TGTGCCAGCAGTGAGGGACTGATCACCGGGGAGCTGTTTTTT.

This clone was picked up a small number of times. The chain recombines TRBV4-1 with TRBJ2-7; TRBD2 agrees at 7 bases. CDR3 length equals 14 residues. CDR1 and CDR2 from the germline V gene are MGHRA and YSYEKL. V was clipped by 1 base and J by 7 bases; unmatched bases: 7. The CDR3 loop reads CASSQVPGGLEQYF. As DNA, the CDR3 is TGCGCCAGCAGCCAAGTACCGGGGGGTTTAGAGCAGTACTTC.

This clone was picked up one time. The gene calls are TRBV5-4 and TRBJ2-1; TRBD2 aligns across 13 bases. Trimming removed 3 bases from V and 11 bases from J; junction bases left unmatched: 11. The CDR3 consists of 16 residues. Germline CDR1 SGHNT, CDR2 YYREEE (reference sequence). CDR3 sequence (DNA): TGTGCCAGCAGCTCAGCCGGGACTAGCGGGATTTGGCAGCAGTTCTTC. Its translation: CASSSAGTSGIWQQFF.

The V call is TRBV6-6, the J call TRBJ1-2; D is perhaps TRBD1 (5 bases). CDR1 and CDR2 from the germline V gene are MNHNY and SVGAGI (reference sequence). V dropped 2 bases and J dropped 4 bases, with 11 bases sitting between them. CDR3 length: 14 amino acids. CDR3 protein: CASSYKTALYGYTF. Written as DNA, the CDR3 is TGTGCCAGCAGTTACAAGACAGCTCTCTATGGCTACACCTTC.

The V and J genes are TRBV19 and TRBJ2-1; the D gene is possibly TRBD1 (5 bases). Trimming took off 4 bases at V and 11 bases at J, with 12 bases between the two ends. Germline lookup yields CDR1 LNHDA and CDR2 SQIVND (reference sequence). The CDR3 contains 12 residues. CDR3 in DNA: TGTGCCAGTAGTACCCTGACAGCTAAGCAGTTCTTC. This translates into CASSTLTAKQFF. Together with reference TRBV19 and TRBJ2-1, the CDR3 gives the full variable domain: DGGITQSPKYLFRKEGQNVTLSCEQNLNHDAMYWYRQDPGQGLRLIYYSQIVNDFQKGDIAEGYSVSREKKESFPLTVTSAQKNPTAFYLCASSTLTAKQFFGPGTRLTVL.

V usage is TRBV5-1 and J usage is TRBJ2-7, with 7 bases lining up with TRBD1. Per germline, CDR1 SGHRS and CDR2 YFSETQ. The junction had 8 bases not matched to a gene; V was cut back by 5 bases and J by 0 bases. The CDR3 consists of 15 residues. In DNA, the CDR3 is TGCGCCAGCAGACCGACGGACAGGTACTCCTACGAGCAGTACTTC. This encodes CASRPTDRYSYEQYF.

CDR3 loop: CASSPSSGGYEQYF. The CDR3 nucleotides read TGTGCCAGCTCACCAAGTAGCGGGGGCTACGAGCAGTACTTC. This chain links TRBV18 with TRBJ2-7; 9 nucleotides agree with TRBD2. Per germline, CDR1 KGHSH and CDR2 LQKENI. The ends lost 2 bases at V and 3 bases at J; junction bases unmatched: 2. The CDR3 sequence is 14 residues long.

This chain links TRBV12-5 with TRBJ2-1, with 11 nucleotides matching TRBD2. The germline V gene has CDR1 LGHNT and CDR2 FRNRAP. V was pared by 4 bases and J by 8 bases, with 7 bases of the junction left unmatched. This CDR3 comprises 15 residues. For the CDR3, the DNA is TGTGCTAGTGGTTCCACTAGCGGGAGTTCGTATGAGCAGTTCTTC. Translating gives CASGSTSGSSYEQFF.

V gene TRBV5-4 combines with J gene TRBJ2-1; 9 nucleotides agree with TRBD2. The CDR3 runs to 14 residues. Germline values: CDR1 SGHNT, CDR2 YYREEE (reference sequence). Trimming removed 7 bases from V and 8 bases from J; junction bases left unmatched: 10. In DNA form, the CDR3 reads TGTGCCAGCTACGGGACTAGCCCCCCCTATGAGCAGTTCTTC. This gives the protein CASYGTSPPYEQFF.

The CDR3 protein is CASSLDQGELYEQYF. DNA for the CDR3: TGTGCCAGCAGCTTAGACCAAGGGGAACTCTACGAGCAGTACTTC. V is TRBV7-8 and J is TRBJ2-7; perhaps TRBD1 as D (5 bases). V was trimmed by 1 base and J by 3 bases, leaving 13 bases between them. Germline V lookup: CDR1 SGHVS, CDR2 FQNEAQ. This CDR3 comprises 15 residues.

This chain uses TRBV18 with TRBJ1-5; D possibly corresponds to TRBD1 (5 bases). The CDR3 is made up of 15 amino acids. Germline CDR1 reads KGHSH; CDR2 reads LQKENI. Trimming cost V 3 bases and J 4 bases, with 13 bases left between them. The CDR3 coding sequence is TGTGCCAGCTCACCGGAACAGGCCAGGAATCAGCCCCAGCATTTT. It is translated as CASSPEQARNQPQHF. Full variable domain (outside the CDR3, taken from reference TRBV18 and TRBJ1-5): NAGVMQNPRHLVRRRGQEARLRCSPMKGHSHVYWYRQLPEEGLKFMVYLQKENIIDESGMPKERFSAEFPKEGPSILRIQQVVRGDSAAYFCASSPEQARNQPQHFGDGTRLSIL.

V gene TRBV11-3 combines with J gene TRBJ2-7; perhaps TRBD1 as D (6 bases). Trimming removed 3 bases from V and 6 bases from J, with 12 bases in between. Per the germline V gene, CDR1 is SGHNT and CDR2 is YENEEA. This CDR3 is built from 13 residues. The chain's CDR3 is CASSFIQGREQYF. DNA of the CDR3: TGTGCCAGCAGCTTTATACAGGGACGCGAGCAGTACTTC. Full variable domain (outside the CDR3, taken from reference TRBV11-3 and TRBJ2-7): EAGVVQSPRYKIIEKKQPVAFWCNPISGHNTLYWYLQNLGQGPELLIRYENEEAVDDSQLPKDRFSAERLKGVDSTLKIQPAELGDSAVYLCASSFIQGREQYFGPGTRLTVT.

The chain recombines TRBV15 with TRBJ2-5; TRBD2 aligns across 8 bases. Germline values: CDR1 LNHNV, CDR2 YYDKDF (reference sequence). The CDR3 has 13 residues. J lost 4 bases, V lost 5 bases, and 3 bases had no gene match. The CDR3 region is CATSLGGGETQYF. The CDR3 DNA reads TGTGCCACCAGCCTCGGGGGGGGAGAGACCCAGTACTTC.

CDR3 sequence reads: CASSLGGSSDTQYF. The CDR3 DNA reads TGCGCCAGCAGCTTGGGCGGGAGCTCAGATACGCAGTATTTT. The chain carries TRBV5-1 and TRBJ2-3, with TRBD2 identical over 7 bases. The CDR3 has 14 residues. With 0 bases clipped from V and 4 bases from J, the junction kept 2 bases outside the gene matches. Per the germline V gene, CDR1 is SGHRS and CDR2 is YFSETQ.

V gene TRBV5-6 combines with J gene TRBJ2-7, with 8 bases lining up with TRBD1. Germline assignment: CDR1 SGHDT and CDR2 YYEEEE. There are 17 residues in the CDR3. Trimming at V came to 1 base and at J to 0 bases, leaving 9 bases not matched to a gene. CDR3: CASSLYGGTGYSYEQYF. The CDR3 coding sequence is TGTGCCAGCAGCTTGTATGGGGGGACAGGATACTCCTACGAGCAGTACTTC.

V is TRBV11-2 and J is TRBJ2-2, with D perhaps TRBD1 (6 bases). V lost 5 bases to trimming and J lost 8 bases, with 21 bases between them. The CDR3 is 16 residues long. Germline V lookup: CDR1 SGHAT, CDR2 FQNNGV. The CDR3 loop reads CASSLRVQGVTGELFF. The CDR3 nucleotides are TGTGCCAGCAGCCTTAGGGTACAGGGCGTGACGGGGGAGCTGTTTTTT.

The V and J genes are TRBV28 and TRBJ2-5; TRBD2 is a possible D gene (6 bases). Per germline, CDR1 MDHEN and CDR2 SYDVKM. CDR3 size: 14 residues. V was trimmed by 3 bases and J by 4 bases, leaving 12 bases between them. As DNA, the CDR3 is TGTGCCAGCAGTTTGGCGGGGTGGGTAGAGACCCAGTACTTC. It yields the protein CASSLAGWVETQYF.

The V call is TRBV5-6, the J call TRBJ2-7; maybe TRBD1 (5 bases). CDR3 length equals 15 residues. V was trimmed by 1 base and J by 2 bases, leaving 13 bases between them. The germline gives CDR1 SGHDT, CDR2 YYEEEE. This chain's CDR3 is CASSLWGSPPYEQYF. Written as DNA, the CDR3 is TGTGCCAGCAGCTTGTGGGGCTCCCCCCCCTACGAGCAGTACTTC.

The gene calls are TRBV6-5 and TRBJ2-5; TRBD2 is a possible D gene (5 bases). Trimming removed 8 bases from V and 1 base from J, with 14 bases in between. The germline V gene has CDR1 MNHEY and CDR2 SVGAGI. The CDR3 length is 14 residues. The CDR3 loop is CASQYVRGQETQYF. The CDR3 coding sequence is TGTGCCAGCCAGTACGTCCGGGGCCAAGAGACCCAGTACTTC.

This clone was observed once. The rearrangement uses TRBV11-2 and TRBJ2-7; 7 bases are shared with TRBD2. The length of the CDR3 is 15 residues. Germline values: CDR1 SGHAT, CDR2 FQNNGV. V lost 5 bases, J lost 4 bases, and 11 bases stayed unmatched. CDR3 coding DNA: TGTGCCAGCAGCCCAACTATAAGGGGAGGGTACGAGCAGTACTTC. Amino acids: CASSPTIRGGYEQYF.